These 8 T cell receptor beta chains originate from one sample sequenced in a study of blood T cell repertoires in COVID-19. This table comes from immunoSEQ multiplex PCR, and its TCRdb copy is limited to in-frame clones, with some not included. In the table there are approximately 60,000 clones, 82% of which are singletons. Sequencing input: peripheral blood. The source is a woman aged 55-75 years with acute or convalescent COVID-19.

The chain combines TRBV19 with TRBJ1-2; the D is unclear. The CDR3 sequence is 15 residues long. Trimming shortened V by 3 bases and J by 2 bases, and 13 bases separated the two germline ends. Germline lookup yields CDR1 LNHDA and CDR2 SQIVND (reference sequence). CDR3 DNA sequence: TGTGCCAGTAGTATTCGGGGAGGGCCAAACTATGGCTACACCTTC. This codes for CASSIRGGPNYGYTF.

In this sample, this clone turned up once. The V call is TRBV3-1 (or the pseudogene TRBV3-2), the J call TRBJ2-2, with 7 bases matching TRBD2. V lost 2 bases and J lost 1; bases outside the gene matches: 4. The CDR3 runs to 16 residues. The germline V gene encodes CDR1 LGHDT and CDR2 YNNKEL (reference sequence). CDR3 region: CASSQWGGGNTGELFF. The CDR3 DNA follows: TGTGCCAGCAGCCAATGGGGCGGGGGGAACACCGGGGAGCTGTTTTTT.

V gene TRBV7-2 combines with J gene TRBJ1-3, with 8 positions matching TRBD1. The CDR3 contains 16 residues. CDR1 and CDR2 from the germline V gene are SGHTA and FQGNSA. V lost 0 bases to trimming and J lost 3 bases; unmatched junction nucleotides: 4. The CDR3 DNA reads as TGTGCCAGCAGCTTAGCAGCAGGGGGCCTTGGAAACACCATATATTTT. This encodes CASSLAAGGLGNTIYF.

CDR3 in DNA: TGCGCCAGCAGCTCCCGACCCGGGACACTCCAAGAGACCCAGTACTTC. Translation: CASSSRPGTLQETQYF. The V and J genes are TRBV5-1 and TRBJ2-5; the D gene is possibly TRBD1 (6 bases). The CDR3 consists of 16 residues. Between the trimmed V and J ends, which lost 3 bases and 1 base, there was a span of 16 bases. The V gene's germline CDR1 is SGHRS and CDR2 YFSETQ.

This chain uses TRBV11-2 with TRBJ2-3; TRBD2 matches at 7 bases. V was clipped by 1 base and J by 8 bases; unmatched bases: 12. The CDR3 length is 16 residues. Per germline, CDR1 SGHAT and CDR2 FQNNGV. The CDR3 nucleotides read TGTGCCAGCAGCTTAGCGCCGGGACTACGAGTTCGTACGCAGTATTTT. Its translation is CASSLAPGLRVRTQYF.

This sequence joins TRBV12-3 or TRBV12-4 and TRBJ1-5, with a weak D call TRBD1 (5 bases). V was cut by 7 bases and J by 7 bases, with 14 bases left in between. CDR3 length: 13 amino acids. Here the CDR3 DNA reads TGTGCCAGCAACCAGGGAGGCTGCCAGCCCCAGCATTTT. The encoded protein is CASNQGGCQPQHF.

A word on this clone: The junction departs from the called germline gene at one end, perhaps through a read error. The chain recombines TRBV2 with TRBJ2-5; TRBD2 matches at 10 bases. This CDR3 has 15 residues. Per germline, CDR1 SNHLY and CDR2 FYNNEI. The DNA of the CDR3 is TGTGCCAGCAGGGAAGCGGGGGGGTACCAAGAGACCCAGTACTTC. Translation gives CASREAGGYQETQYF.

The chain carries TRBV7-9 and TRBJ1-1; D call uncertain. The germline gives CDR1 SEHNR, CDR2 FQNEAQ (reference sequence). Trimming took 8 bases from V and 4 from J, leaving 8 bases between them. The CDR3 is made up of 11 amino acids. The CDR3 DNA reads TGTGCCAGCGTCGGTGGCACTGAAGCTTTCTTT. This codes for CASVGGTEAFF. Based on the CDR3 plus reference TRBV7-9 and TRBJ1-1, the full variable domain is DTGVSQNPRHKITKRGQNVTFRCDPISEHNRLYWYRQTLGQGPEFLTYFQNEAQLEKSRLLSDRFSAERPKGSFSTLEIQRTEQGDSAMYLCASVGGTEAFFGQGTRLTVV.